The rows below give T cell receptor beta chains drawn from one sample of a study of T cell repertoires in cytomegalovirus infection. TCRdb reprocessed the reads via MiXCR and lists one record per CDR3 protein. The data contain about 570,000 distinct CDR3 sequences, over 35% of them seen just once; the ten biggest clones take up 48%. No antigen has been identified for these receptors. Specimen: cultured PBMCs, collected from culture after CMV antigen stimulation. The origin of the receptors is a human donor in good health (CMV status not recorded). Some clones in this sample may be carry-over from other donors' samples. Each CDR3 is given with its conserved first and last residue. D genes are given only for firm matches. Rows give clone size only sometimes, using once, few, many, or a class for an expanded clone.

D,J,size,V,CDR3,DNA
TRBD1,TRBJ1-2,-,TRBV19,CASSPDRVWYGYTF,TGTGCCAGTAGTCCGGACAGGGTGTGGTATGGCTACACCTTC
-,TRBJ2-5,once,TRBV27,CASGWGQETQYF,TGTGCCAGCGGGTGGGGTCAAGAGACCCAGTACTTC
TRBD1,TRBJ1-5,few,TRBV7-2,CASSTSGTASGQPQHF,TGTGCCAGCAGCACATCCGGGACAGCGAGCGGGCAGCCCCAGCATTTT
-,TRBJ2-3,-,TRBV12-3/TRBV12-4,CASSPGDQQYF,TGTGCCAGCAGTCCCGGGGACCAGCAGTATTTT
TRBD1,TRBJ2-1,few,TRBV12-3/TRBV12-4,CASSRLDRETQFF,TGTGCCAGCAGTCGACTGGACAGGGAAACGCAGTTCTTC
TRBD1,TRBJ1-2,-,TRBV7-1,CASSSARGTTYGYTF,TGTGCCAGCAGCTCAGCCAGGGGGACCACCTATGGCTACACCTTC
-,TRBJ2-3,-,TRBV7-2,CASSATGLWLGTDTQYF,TGTGCCAGCAGCGCCACAGGGCTTTGGCTTGGCACAGATACGCAGTATTTT
-,TRBJ1-1,-,TRBV6-6,CASIRTGRNEAFF,TGTGCCAGCATTCGAACAGGACGTAATGAAGCTTTCTTT
-,TRBJ1-2,-,TRBV11-2,CASSLGRAFYTF,TGTGCCAGCAGCTTAGGCAGGGCGTTCTACACCTTC
TRBD1,TRBJ2-7,-,TRBV7-8,CASSLGDRVGYEQYF,TGTGCCAGCAGCTTAGGGGACAGGGTCGGGTACGAGCAGTACTTC
-,TRBJ2-1,few,TRBV7-2,CASSLEPAANEQFF,TGTGCCAGCAGCTTAGAGCCAGCGGCTAATGAGCAGTTCTTC
TRBD1,TRBJ1-5,few,TRBV7-9,CASSQGVAVNQPQHF,TGTGCCAGCAGCCAGGGGGTGGCAGTCAATCAGCCCCAGCATTTT
-,TRBJ2-3,-,TRBV29-1,CSGRKGDGTDTQYF,TGCAGCGGCCGAAAGGGAGACGGCACAGATACGCAGTATTTT
-,TRBJ2-1,-,TRBV19,CASSPQGKDEQFF,TGTGCCAGTAGTCCACAGGGTAAAGATGAGCAGTTCTTC
-,TRBJ2-6,-,TRBV6-1,CASSPWVGSGSGANVLTF,TGTGCCAGCAGTCCCTGGGTTGGCTCGGGGTCTGGGGCCAACGTCCTGACTTTC
TRBD2,TRBJ2-7,-,TRBV20-1,CSALAGALYEQYF,TGCAGTGCCTTAGCGGGAGCCCTCTACGAGCAGTACTTC
-,TRBJ2-7,once,TRBV12-3/TRBV12-4,CASSLSRRVYEQYF,TGTGCCAGCAGTTTGTCTAGGCGGGTCTACGAGCAGTACTTC
-,TRBJ2-1,few,TRBV6-2/TRBV6-3,CASSLGPPYNEQFF,TGTGCCAGCAGTCTGGGACCTCCCTACAATGAGCAGTTCTTC
-,TRBJ1-2,few,TRBV11-2,CASSLLPRTGYTF,TGTGCCAGCAGCTTACTTCCCAGAACCGGCTACACCTTC
-,TRBJ2-1,few,TRBV6-2/TRBV6-3,CASSRSVEQFF,TGTGCCAGCAGTCGATCGGTGGAGCAGTTCTTC
-,TRBJ1-1,-,TRBV15,CATSRDRQMNTEAFF,TGTGCCACCAGCAGAGATCGACAGATGAACACTGAAGCTTTCTTT
TRBD1,TRBJ2-2,-,TRBV6-2/TRBV6-3,CASSRRDRGRYTGELFF,TGTGCCAGCAGCCGCCGGGACAGGGGGCGGTACACCGGGGAGCTGTTTTTT
TRBD1,TRBJ2-6,-,TRBV18,CASSPLGQGSSGANVLTF,TGTGCCAGCTCACCACTGGGACAGGGATCCTCTGGGGCCAACGTCCTGACTTTC
-,TRBJ2-3,-,TRBV20-1,CSAFSTGIGTDTQYF,TGCAGTGCCTTTTCTACGGGGATCGGCACAGATACGCAGTATTTT
TRBD1,TRBJ2-1,-,TRBV10-2,CASSVQGGEQFF,TGCGCCAGCAGTGTACAGGGGGGTGAGCAGTTCTTC
-,TRBJ2-7,-,TRBV7-6,CASSIASMGDSGEQYF,TGTGCCAGCAGCATAGCCTCAATGGGAGATTCGGGGGAGCAGTACTTC
-,TRBJ1-1,-,TRBV2,CARGGPHPNTEAFF,TGTGCCAGAGGAGGACCCCACCCGAACACTGAAGCTTTCTTT
-,TRBJ1-5,-,TRBV19,CASSSNRYSNQPQHF,TGTGCCAGTAGTAGCAACAGGTATAGCAATCAGCCCCAGCATTTT
-,TRBJ1-1,-,TRBV13,CASSLMGGGNTEAFF,TGTGCCAGCAGCCTTATGGGGGGGGGGAACACTGAAGCTTTCTTT
TRBD1,TRBJ1-2,-,TRBV28,CASSLGGTGLLTMGYTF,TGTGCCAGCAGTTTAGGCGGGACAGGATTACTTACAATGGGCTACACCTTC
-,TRBJ2-7,-,TRBV6-1,CASGGGKEYEQYF,TGTGCCAGCGGCGGTGGTAAAGAGTACGAGCAGTACTTC
-,TRBJ1-4,few,TRBV7-9,CASSNSSGEKLFF,TGTGCCAGCAGCAATAGTAGCGGTGAAAAACTGTTTTTT
-,TRBJ2-1,-,TRBV7-6,CASSATVGEQFF,TGTGCCAGCAGCGCCACCGTGGGTGAGCAGTTCTTC
TRBD1,TRBJ1-6,-,TRBV19,CASSDRVISPLHF,TGTGCCAGTAGCGACAGGGTGATTTCACCCCTCCACTTT
-,TRBJ2-1,-,TRBV6-2/TRBV6-3,CASSRDGGRRGNEQFF,TGTGCCAGCAGCCGGGATGGTGGGAGGCGCGGCAATGAGCAGTTCTTC